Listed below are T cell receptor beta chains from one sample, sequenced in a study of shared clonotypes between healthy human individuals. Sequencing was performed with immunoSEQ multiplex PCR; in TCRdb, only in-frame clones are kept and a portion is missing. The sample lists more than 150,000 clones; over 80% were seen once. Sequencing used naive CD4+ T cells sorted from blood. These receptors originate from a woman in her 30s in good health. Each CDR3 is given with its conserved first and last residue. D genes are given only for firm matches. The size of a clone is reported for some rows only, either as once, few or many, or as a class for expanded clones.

TGCAGCGTTGAACCTACAGGGGCGGGCACTGAAGCTTTCTTT,CSVEPTGAGTEAFF,TRBV29-1,TRBJ1-1,NA,TRBD1
TGTGCCAGTAGACCCCGGGGACGCTTTGTCCTTCCCCAGCATTTT,CASRPRGRFVLPQHF,TRBV19,TRBJ1-5,NA,NA
TGTGCCATCAGTGATTCCCCAGGGGTAGACAATGGGCAGTTCTTC,CAISDSPGVDNGQFF,TRBV10-3,TRBJ2-1,once,NA
TGCGCCAGCAGTGTTGGGTGGGGGGGGCGTGGCTACACCTTC,CASSVGWGGRGYTF,TRBV10-2,TRBJ1-2,NA,NA
TGTGCCAGCAGTTTGCCGTTTTTGAGGGACCCTAACTCCTACGAGCAGTACTTC,CASSLPFLRDPNSYEQYF,TRBV28,TRBJ2-7,NA,NA
TGCGCCAGCAGCACAAGGACAGGGATGAACACTGAAGCTTTCTTT,CASSTRTGMNTEAFF,TRBV5-1,TRBJ1-1,NA,TRBD1
TGTGCCAGCAGCTTTCCGGGACTAGCGGGGGGAGCAGATACGCAGTATTTT,CASSFPGLAGGADTQYF,TRBV7-8,TRBJ2-3,NA,TRBD2
TGCGCCAGCAGCTTGCATGCAGGGCTTACCTACGAGCAGTACTTC,CASSLHAGLTYEQYF,TRBV5-1,TRBJ2-7,NA,NA
TGCGCCAGCAGCTCCAAGCGCGGTAAAGACGAGCAGTACTTC,CASSSKRGKDEQYF,TRBV5-1,TRBJ2-7,NA,NA
TGCGCCAGCAGCGGGGGGACGGTACTAGCAACTAATGAAAAACTGTTTTTT,CASSGGTVLATNEKLFF,TRBV5-1,TRBJ1-4,NA,NA
TGTGCTAGTGGTTTGGATAGCCCCAAAGGCACTGAAGCTTTCTTT,CASGLDSPKGTEAFF,TRBV12-5,TRBJ1-1,NA,NA
TGTGCCAGCATCCTCGACCCGTACACTGAAGCTTTCTTT,CASILDPYTEAFF,TRBV28,TRBJ1-1,NA,NA
TGTGCCAGCAGTCAACTAGCGGGAGGGACCTACGAGCAGTACTTC,CASSQLAGGTYEQYF,TRBV28,TRBJ2-7,NA,TRBD2
TGCGCCAGCAGCTTGGCGGGGAGGGTCTCTGGGGCCAACGTCCTGACTTTC,CASSLAGRVSGANVLTF,TRBV5-1,TRBJ2-6,once,TRBD2
TGTGCATGCAGAATTGGGACAGGGGACGTAAGCAATCAGCCCCAGCATTTT,CACRIGTGDVSNQPQHF,TRBV19,TRBJ1-5,NA,TRBD1
TGTGCCAGCAGCGTCGGGACTAGCGTTGTTGAGCAGTTCTTC,CASSVGTSVVEQFF,TRBV13,TRBJ2-1,NA,TRBD2
TGTGCCAGTAGTATGGTTTTAAGATGGTCGGGTAATAGCTCTGGGGCCAACGTCCTGACTTTC,CASSMVLRWSGNSSGANVLTF,TRBV19,TRBJ2-6,NA,NA
TGTGCCAGCAGTGAACACGGACCGAACACTGAAGCTTTCTTT,CASSEHGPNTEAFF,TRBV6-1,TRBJ1-1,NA,NA
TGTGCCAGCAGCTTTGGAAACACCATATATTTT,CASSFGNTIYF,TRBV11-2,TRBJ1-3,NA,NA
TGTGCCAGCAGCACCAATCAGGGGTTTAATTCACCCCTCCACTTT,CASSTNQGFNSPLHF,TRBV11-2,TRBJ1-6,NA,NA
TGTGCCAGCCGGGACAGGCCGAGCTCCTATAATTCACCCCTCCACTTT,CASRDRPSSYNSPLHF,TRBV19,TRBJ1-6,NA,TRBD1
TGTGCCAGTAGGATAGGACAGCAGTATAGCAATCAGCCCCAGCATTTT,CASRIGQQYSNQPQHF,TRBV19,TRBJ1-5,NA,NA
TGTGCCAGCAGCCTTAGCGGGAGGGCCGCCGAGCAGTACTTC,CASSLSGRAAEQYF,TRBV11-2,TRBJ2-7,few,TRBD2
TGTGCCAGTGCCCTCCTCGGGACTACTCTCGAGCAGTACTTC,CASALLGTTLEQYF,TRBV27,TRBJ2-7,NA,TRBD2
TGTGCCAGCAGAAGGGCCAGCGAGAGCTATGGCTACACCTTC,CASRRASESYGYTF,TRBV27,TRBJ1-2,NA,NA
TGTGCCAGCAGCCCGACAGGGTTCAGGTACGAGCAGTACTTC,CASSPTGFRYEQYF,TRBV6-6,TRBJ2-7,NA,TRBD1
TGTGCCAGCAGTTTAGGGGGACAGGGCCAAGAGACCCAGTACTTC,CASSLGGQGQETQYF,TRBV28,TRBJ2-5,NA,TRBD1
TGTGCCAGCAGTTACAGGAGAGGGGAGACCCAGTACTTC,CASSYRRGETQYF,TRBV6-5,TRBJ2-5,NA,NA
TGTGCCACCAGCAGGGACCTCCTGATCGAGCAGTACTTC,CATSRDLLIEQYF,TRBV15,TRBJ2-7,NA,NA
TGTGCCAGCACACAACGGGACAGTCCCAACGAGCAGTACTTC,CASTQRDSPNEQYF,TRBV7-9,TRBJ2-7,NA,TRBD1
TGTGCCACCAGCAGAGACCCAGGGCCGGACACTGAAGCTTTCTTT,CATSRDPGPDTEAFF,TRBV15,TRBJ1-1,NA,NA
TGTGCCACCAGCAGGGCCGGGACGGAGAACACTGAAGCTTTCTTT,CATSRAGTENTEAFF,TRBV15,TRBJ1-1,once,NA
TGTGCCAGTAGTCCTAGAGGACAGCTAAGCAATCAGCCCCAGCATTTT,CASSPRGQLSNQPQHF,TRBV19,TRBJ1-5,NA,NA
TGTGCCAGCAGCCAAGATCGACGGACAACACACTACGAGCAGTACTTC,CASSQDRRTTHYEQYF,TRBV4-2,TRBJ2-7,NA,NA
TGCGCCAGCAGCTTGGGGTCTGTCCCGGGCACAGATACGCAGTATTTT,CASSLGSVPGTDTQYF,TRBV5-1,TRBJ2-3,NA,NA
TGTGCCAGCAATAAACCGGGGGGGGGCTACGAGCAGTACTTC,CASNKPGGGYEQYF,TRBV28,TRBJ2-7,NA,TRBD2
TGTGCCACTTACTACGCCGGAGGGGCCTACGAGCAGTACTTC,CATYYAGGAYEQYF,TRBV28,TRBJ2-7,NA,NA
TGTGCCAGCAGCCCCCATAGCGGGAGACTGTACGAGCAGTACTTC,CASSPHSGRLYEQYF,TRBV28,TRBJ2-7,NA,TRBD2
TGTGCCAGCAGCGGGATTACAGGGAGGTCCTACGAGCAGTACTTC,CASSGITGRSYEQYF,TRBV7-9,TRBJ2-7,NA,NA
TGTGCCAGCAGCCGGGGGGGTCTGGGTAATCAGCCCCAGCATTTT,CASSRGGLGNQPQHF,TRBV28,TRBJ1-5,NA,NA
TGTGCCAGCAGCTTGGGCGTGGGACAGGGGGGCTGGGAGCAGTACTTC,CASSLGVGQGGWEQYF,TRBV11-2,TRBJ2-7,NA,TRBD1
TGTGCCAGCAGTCCCTATCGGGCTCACTCCTACAATGAGCAGTTCTTC,CASSPYRAHSYNEQFF,TRBV14,TRBJ2-1,NA,NA
TGCGCCAGCAGCTTGGAGGGGGGTTACGAGCAGTACTTC,CASSLEGGYEQYF,TRBV5-1,TRBJ2-7,NA,NA
TGTGCCAGCAGTCCCATTTGGGGTACGCAGTATTTT,CASSPIWGTQYF,TRBV28,TRBJ2-3,NA,NA
TGTGCCAGCAGTTCCCTGAGGGGCGGGAATCACAATGAGCAGTTCTTC,CASSSLRGGNHNEQFF,TRBV27,TRBJ2-1,NA,NA
TGTGCCACCAGCAGAGATGGGTCTCCGGGAGTCAGCGGCAATCAGCCCCAGCATTTT,CATSRDGSPGVSGNQPQHF,TRBV15,TRBJ1-5,NA,NA
TGTGCCAGCAGTCCGCTCCGGTTGAATAGTCAGCCCCAGCATTTT,CASSPLRLNSQPQHF,TRBV28,TRBJ1-5,NA,NA
TGTGCCAGCTCACCGGCGAACGGGGGTCTACATTCACCCCTCCACTTT,CASSPANGGLHSPLHF,TRBV18,TRBJ1-6,NA,NA
TGCGCCAGCAGTGAATTGGAGGGAGGGCCGGCCGGGGAGCTGTTTTTT,CASSELEGGPAGELFF,TRBV10-1,TRBJ2-2,NA,TRBD2
TGCGCCAGCAGCCCCACCAGGGGGGTGGGGACCTACGAGCAGTACTTC,CASSPTRGVGTYEQYF,TRBV4-1,TRBJ2-7,NA,NA